This TCR beta chain came from a study of shared T cell receptors in the human thymus. This clone showed up just once. Germline trimming cut 5 bases from V and 5 bases from J; bases unmatched to any gene: 3. The CDR3 runs to 14 residues. Germline CDR1 reads MDHEN; CDR2 reads SYDVKM. The method was immunoSEQ multiplex PCR; TCRdb's version includes in-frame clones alone and lacks a portion of them. The top ten clones hold around 0.0094% of a sample with hundreds of thousands of clones, 70% to 90% of them seen once. This same sample was also part of a study on human thymus T cells. That work states: Resections removed during corrective heart surgery provided the thymus tissue used. Apparent bias marked the V and J gene usage of thymic and blood repertoires.

The source material was thymocytes. The chain recombines TRBV28 with TRBJ1-5; TRBD1 agrees at 10 bases. The receptor was derived from a girl under two years old with a congenital heart defect. CDR3 residues: CASSPTGGHQPQHF. CDR3 nucleotide sequence: TGTGCCAGCAGTCCGACAGGGGGCCATCAGCCCCAGCATTTT.